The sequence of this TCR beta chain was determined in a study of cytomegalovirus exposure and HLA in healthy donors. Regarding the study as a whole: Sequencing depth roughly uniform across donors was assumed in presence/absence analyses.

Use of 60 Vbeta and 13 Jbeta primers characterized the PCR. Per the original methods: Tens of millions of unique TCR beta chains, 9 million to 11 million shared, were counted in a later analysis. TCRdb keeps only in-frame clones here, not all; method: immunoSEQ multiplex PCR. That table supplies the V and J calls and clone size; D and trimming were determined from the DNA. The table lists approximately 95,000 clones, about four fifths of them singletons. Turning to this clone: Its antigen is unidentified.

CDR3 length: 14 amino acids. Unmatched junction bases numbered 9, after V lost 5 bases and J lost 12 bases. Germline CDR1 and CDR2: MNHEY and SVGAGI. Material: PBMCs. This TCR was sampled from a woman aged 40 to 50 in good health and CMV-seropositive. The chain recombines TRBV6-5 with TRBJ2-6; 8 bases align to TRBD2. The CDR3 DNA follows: TGTGCCAGCAGTCACCGGGGGGGTAAAGCCGTCCTGACTTTC. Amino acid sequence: CASSHRGGKAVLTF.